A selection of T cell receptor beta chains follows, all from one sample in a study of identical twins. TCRdb reanalysed the 5' RACE reads using MiXCR and keeps one entry per CDR3 protein. The sample lists 400,000 to 500,000 distinct CDR3 sequences, about 18% occurring once. Material: naive T cells sorted from blood. All receptors derive from a man aged 45-65 years in good health. CDR3s include the opening cysteine and the closing phenylalanine or tryptophan. The order of the fields is clone size, J gene, D gene, V gene, CDR3 protein, CDR3 DNA. A D gene is named only where the DNA matches it firmly. Not all rows give a size; the values are once, few, many and, for expanded clones, a class.

>few|TRBJ2-7|TRBD2|TRBV11-2
CASSLDLGGSRRYEQYF
TGTGCCAGCAGCTTAGATCTGGGGGGGAGTCGACGCTACGAGCAGTACTTC
>NA|TRBJ2-5|NA|TRBV7-7
CASSPSSRIRKSAQETQYF
TGTGCTAGCAGCCCCAGTTCAAGAATTCGGAAGTCGGCCCAAGAGACCCAGTACTTC
>NA|TRBJ2-7|NA|TRBV15
CATSRDQGASGTYEQYF
TGTGCCACCAGCAGAGATCAGGGGGCTAGCGGCACCTACGAGCAGTACTTC
>NA|TRBJ2-7|NA|TRBV4-2
CASSKGPPYEQYF
TGTGCCAGCAGCAAAGGCCCGCCTTACGAGCAGTACTTC
>few|TRBJ1-6|TRBD1|TRBV5-1
CASRPPGTDNSPLHF
TGCGCCAGCAGGCCTCCCGGGACAGATAATTCACCCCTCCACTTT
>many|TRBJ2-3|TRBD2|TRBV30
CAWVAGGSDTQYF
TGTGCCTGGGTAGCGGGAGGATCAGATACGCAGTATTTT
>many|TRBJ2-7|TRBD2|TRBV12-3/TRBV12-4
CASSLRGLASGEQYF
TGTGCCAGCAGTTTACGCGGACTAGCTTCTGGAGAGCAGTACTTC
>many|TRBJ2-7|NA|TRBV9
CASSVGGTVSSYEQYF
TGTGCCAGCAGCGTAGGAGGGACGGTAAGCTCCTACGAGCAGTACTTC
>many|TRBJ2-1|NA|TRBV30
CAWSTILGSLNGNEQFF
TGTGCCTGGAGTACCATCCTCGGGAGTCTCAACGGGAATGAGCAGTTCTTC
>NA|TRBJ2-5|NA|TRBV12-3/TRBV12-4
CASSPGVSMQETQYF
TGTGCCAGCAGCCCGGGAGTATCGATGCAAGAGACCCAGTACTTC
>few|TRBJ2-3|NA|TRBV15
CATSREGSVGTDTQYF
TGTGCCACCAGCAGAGAGGGCAGCGTGGGCACAGATACGCAGTATTTT
>few|TRBJ1-5|NA|TRBV7-6
CASSIGEGVGQPQHF
TGTGCCAGCAGCATCGGCGAGGGGGTCGGTCAGCCCCAGCATTTT
>NA|TRBJ2-7|TRBD1|TRBV12-3/TRBV12-4
CASSRSEDRLEQYF
TGTGCCAGCAGTCGCTCCGAGGACAGGCTCGAGCAGTACTTC
>many|TRBJ2-7|NA|TRBV4-2
CASSQDGRDYEQYF
TGTGCCAGCAGCCAAGACGGGCGGGATTACGAGCAGTACTTC
>many|TRBJ2-7|TRBD2|TRBV5-1
CASSLSSGFYEQYF
TGCGCCAGCAGCCTATCTAGCGGCTTCTACGAGCAGTACTTC
>many|TRBJ2-5|NA|TRBV2
CATTKNNGGETQYF
TGTGCTACCACTAAAAACAATGGTGGGGAGACCCAGTACTTC
>NA|TRBJ2-6|NA|TRBV4-2
CASSLTAGPGANVLTF
TGTGCCAGCAGCTTGACGGCGGGTCCTGGGGCCAACGTCCTGACTTTC
>NA|TRBJ2-1|NA|TRBV4-2
CASSQDSASATHNEQFF
TGTGCCAGCAGCCAAGATAGCGCATCAGCGACCCACAATGAGCAGTTCTTC
>NA|TRBJ2-1|TRBD2|TRBV15
CATSRGLAGRDNEQFF
TGTGCCACCAGCAGAGGACTAGCGGGACGGGACAATGAGCAGTTCTTC
>NA|TRBJ2-3|NA|TRBV5-4
CASSLEGVPTQYF
TGTGCCAGCAGCTTGGAGGGAGTCCCTACGCAGTATTTT
>few|TRBJ2-1|TRBD2|TRBV29-1
CSVEERLAGVNEQFF
TGCAGCGTTGAAGAACGACTAGCGGGAGTGAATGAGCAGTTCTTC
>many|TRBJ2-2|NA|TRBV12-3/TRBV12-4
CASSLGAGELFF
TGTGCCAGCAGTTTAGGGGCCGGGGAGCTGTTTTTT
>NA|TRBJ2-5|NA|TRBV20-1
CSAKRTIQETQYF
TGCAGTGCCAAAAGGACTATCCAAGAGACCCAGTACTTC
>NA|TRBJ1-1|NA|TRBV3-1
CASSRAPWGEAFF
TGTGCCAGCAGCCGGGCCCCATGGGGTGAAGCTTTCTTT
>NA|TRBJ2-3|NA|TRBV28
CASSLIDSRTDTQYF
TGTGCCAGCAGTTTAATAGACAGCCGCACAGATACGCAGTATTTT
>NA|TRBJ1-4|NA|TRBV5-1
CASTHGSGNNEKLFF
TGCGCCAGCACTCACGGATCAGGGAACAATGAAAAACTGTTTTTT
>NA|TRBJ1-5|NA|TRBV6-1
CASRMTVNQPQHF
TGTGCCAGCAGAATGACAGTCAATCAGCCCCAGCATTTT
>many|TRBJ2-7|NA|TRBV20-1
CSAPLWGSPTYEQYF
TGCAGTGCTCCCCTGTGGGGCAGCCCGACCTACGAGCAGTACTTC
>many|TRBJ2-1|NA|TRBV15
CATSRDENWDIKANEQFF
TGTGCCACCAGCAGAGATGAGAATTGGGACATCAAAGCCAATGAGCAGTTCTTC
>NA|TRBJ2-3|NA|TRBV20-1
CSAKGTGQNTQYF
TGCAGTGCTAAAGGGACTGGGCAGAATACGCAGTATTTT
>NA|TRBJ1-1|NA|TRBV27
CASSFLSGTEAFF
TGTGCCAGCAGTTTCCTGTCAGGGACTGAAGCTTTCTTT
>few|TRBJ1-3|NA|TRBV6-5
CASSSSSGNTIYF
TGTGCCAGCAGTTCATCTTCTGGAAACACCATATATTTT
>NA|TRBJ2-1|TRBD2|TRBV20-1
CSARSLTGTSGVYNEQFF
TGCAGTGCTAGAAGTTTAACCGGGACTAGCGGAGTTTACAATGAGCAGTTCTTC
>few|TRBJ2-7|NA|TRBV2
CASFLSYEQYF
TGTGCCAGCTTCCTCTCCTACGAGCAGTACTTC
>NA|TRBJ2-6|NA|TRBV15
CATSRDITGANVLTF
TGTGCCACCAGCAGAGATATCACTGGGGCCAACGTCCTGACTTTC
>few|TRBJ2-1|NA|TRBV7-9
CASPQGNLSSYNEQFF
TGTGCCAGCCCCCAGGGAAACTTAAGCTCCTACAATGAGCAGTTCTTC
>few|TRBJ2-2|NA|TRBV23-1
CASSQSVGELFF
TGCGCCAGCAGTCAATCGGTCGGGGAGCTGTTTTTT
>few|TRBJ2-5|NA|TRBV29-1
CSVEVKWRRAGPIQETQYF
TGCAGCGTTGAAGTGAAGTGGAGGAGGGCAGGTCCGATTCAAGAGACCCAGTACTTC
>few|TRBJ2-1|NA|TRBV5-1
CASSLVGTQVYEQFF
TGCGCCAGCAGCTTGGTCGGGACCCAGGTCTATGAGCAGTTCTTC
>many|TRBJ1-4|NA|TRBV15
CATRPEGRSNEKLFF
TGTGCCACCAGACCCGAAGGGCGGTCTAATGAAAAACTGTTTTTT
>many|TRBJ1-2|TRBD1|TRBV5-6
CASSLMRQGPYGYTF
TGTGCCAGCAGCTTGATGAGACAGGGACCCTATGGCTACACCTTC
>NA|TRBJ1-5|NA|TRBV4-1
CASSPALPWNQPQHF
TGCGCCAGCAGCCCGGCCTTGCCGTGGAATCAGCCCCAGCATTTT
>NA|TRBJ2-1|TRBD2|TRBV7-2
CASSLASWGTSGYYNEQFF
TGTGCCAGCAGCTTAGCTTCTTGGGGGACTAGCGGCTACTACAATGAGCAGTTCTTC
>few|TRBJ2-1|TRBD2|TRBV7-9
CASSRGDASRDEQFF
TGTGCCAGCAGCCGGGGGGACGCTAGTAGGGATGAGCAGTTCTTC
>many|TRBJ2-7|TRBD1|TRBV28
CASSLRSLGQLTYEQYF
TGTGCCAGCAGTTTAAGGTCCCTGGGACAGCTAACCTACGAGCAGTACTTC
>few|TRBJ2-7|NA|TRBV20-1
CSAREAGPYYEQYF
TGCAGTGCTAGAGAAGCAGGCCCCTACTACGAGCAGTACTTC
>NA|TRBJ1-1|NA|TRBV29-1
CSVEVGNTEAFF
TGCAGCGTTGAGGTGGGGAACACTGAAGCTTTCTTT
>few|TRBJ1-3|NA|TRBV6-5
CASSLDAGNTIYF
TGTGCCAGCAGTTTGGATGCTGGAAACACCATATATTTT
>once|TRBJ2-2|NA|TRBV6-2/TRBV6-3
CASSYAGGGAGTGELFF
TGTGCCAGCAGTTACGCAGGGGGGGGCGCGGGCACCGGGGAGCTGTTTTTT
>many|TRBJ2-1|TRBD2|TRBV5-1
CASSLVTSGRYNEQFF
TGCGCCAGCAGCTTGGTGACTAGCGGGCGATACAATGAGCAGTTCTTC
>NA|TRBJ2-7|NA|TRBV15
CATSRNPGTSYEQYF
TGTGCCACCAGCAGAAATCCAGGGACTTCCTACGAGCAGTACTTC
>NA|TRBJ2-7|TRBD2|TRBV6-5
CASSYAPGLAGEAYEQYF
TGTGCCAGCAGTTACGCTCCGGGACTAGCGGGAGAGGCCTACGAGCAGTACTTC
>many|TRBJ2-6|NA|TRBV20-1
CSARNVDGLSGANVLTF
TGCAGTGCTAGAAATGTCGACGGACTATCTGGGGCCAACGTCCTGACTTTC
>NA|TRBJ1-1|TRBD1|TRBV28
CASNTGVLMNTEAFF
TGTGCCAGTAACACAGGGGTCTTAATGAACACTGAAGCTTTCTTT
>NA|TRBJ1-5|TRBD1|TRBV12-3/TRBV12-4
CASKVSGQGYQPQHF
TGTGCCAGCAAAGTTTCGGGACAGGGGTATCAGCCCCAGCATTTT
>few|TRBJ2-7|TRBD1|TRBV10-3
CAIRRQGDAHEQYF
TGTGCCATCAGACGACAGGGGGACGCCCACGAGCAGTACTTC
>NA|TRBJ2-7|TRBD1|TRBV5-5
CASSTTGGAPHGEQYF
TGTGCCAGCAGCACGACAGGGGGCGCCCCCCATGGCGAGCAGTACTTC
>NA|TRBJ1-5|TRBD1|TRBV20-1
CSARDTGGRNQPQHF
TGCAGTGCTAGAGACACAGGGGGGCGCAATCAGCCCCAGCATTTT
>many|TRBJ1-1|NA|TRBV11-2
CASSLGGDTEAFF
TGTGCCAGCAGTTTGGGCGGGGACACTGAAGCTTTCTTT